Sequencing of this T cell receptor beta chain was carried out in a study of T cells in localized non-small cell lung cancer. Study results and limitations: Adjacent lung held a median about 57 of the top 100 tumor clones. T cell clonality was highest in uninvolved adjacent lung, above tumor.

Germline V gene sequence: CDR1 SGHTA, CDR2 FQGNSA. CDR3 length equals 14 residues. V was clipped by 2 bases and J by 0 bases, with 4 bases between them. Libraries were prepared by immunoSEQ multiplex PCR; TCRdb keeps only in-frame clonotypes and omits some of them. The sample lists almost 40,000 clones, more than 80% occurring once. Points on this clone: No antigen is known for it.

The sequenced sample was peripheral blood mononuclear cells, obtained before any cancer treatment. The clonotype was recovered from a male donor at least 60 years old with stage II lung adenocarcinoma. V usage is TRBV7-2 and J usage is TRBJ1-4, with D hard to call. CDR3 in DNA: TGTGCCAGCAGCTTACAACCAACTAATGAAAAACTGTTTTTT. Amino acids: CASSLQPTNEKLFF.